The rows below give T cell receptor beta chains drawn from one sample of a study of cytomegalovirus exposure and HLA in healthy donors. The table came from immunoSEQ multiplex PCR; TCRdb's copy has only in-frame clones and leaves some out. The table for this sample gives 130,000 or so clones. The sequencing sample was made of PBMCs. The receptors were sampled from a woman under 30 in good health and CMV-seronegative. Both conserved end residues are part of each CDR3. Each record gives: D gene, J gene, V gene, CDR3 DNA, CDR3 protein. A D gene is named only where the DNA matches it firmly.

>TRBD1|TRBJ2-1|TRBV19
TGTGCCAGTAGTATTTCAGGGGGCGGTTCCCTTACGCGACAGTTCTTC
CASSISGGGSLTRQFF
>TRBD1|TRBJ2-1|TRBV10-3
TGTGCCATCAGCGCCGAGGGACAGGGGGAAAGTAAGCAGTTCTTC
CAISAEGQGESKQFF
>.|TRBJ2-1|TRBV6-6
TGTGCCACCATGGGCGGGAACCTCAACAATGAGCAGTTCTTC
CATMGGNLNNEQFF
>TRBD2|TRBJ2-1|TRBV14
TGTGCCAGCAGCCAAGTCTTGCCCCCGGGACTAGCGGGAGTCGGGTACAACGATGAGCAGTTCTTC
CASSQVLPPGLAGVGYNDEQFF
>TRBD2|TRBJ2-1|TRBV9
TGTGCCAGCAGCGTGGAGGGACTAGCGGGAAACAATGAGCAGTTCTTC
CASSVEGLAGNNEQFF
>.|TRBJ2-5|TRBV29-1
TGCAGCGTCCAGCGGGTCCAGAGAGAGACCCAGTACTTC
CSVQRVQRETQYF
>TRBD1|TRBJ2-5|TRBV7-2
TGTGCCAGCAGCTTATTCGGGACAGGGGGCCAAGAGACCCAGTACTTC
CASSLFGTGGQETQYF
>TRBD2|TRBJ2-1|TRBV7-2
TGTGCCAGCAGCTTAGGGAGACTAGCGCTTACCTACAATGAGCAGTTCTTC
CASSLGRLALTYNEQFF
>TRBD2|TRBJ2-3|TRBV5-5
TGTGCCAGCAGCTCTAGGGGACTAGCGGGCACAGATACGCAGTATTTT
CASSSRGLAGTDTQYF
>.|TRBJ2-1|TRBV15
TGTGCCACCAGTCAGAGGTCGTCTGGCGAGCAGTTCTTC
CATSQRSSGEQFF
>.|TRBJ2-1|TRBV7-6
TGTGCCAGCACGCCAGGGGCCAACAACAATGAGCAGTTCTTC
CASTPGANNNEQFF
>.|TRBJ2-2|TRBV30
TGTGCCTGGAGTTCGGGGGGGGAGCTGTTTTTT
CAWSSGGELFF
>TRBD2|TRBJ2-3|TRBV5-4
TGTGCCAGCAGCTTGGGAGTAGCGGGGTCTTTCGATACGCAGTATTTT
CASSLGVAGSFDTQYF
>.|TRBJ1-2|TRBV30
TGTGCCTGGGACAGCCTCTATGGCTACACCTTC
CAWDSLYGYTF
>.|TRBJ1-2|TRBV18
TGTGCCAGCTCACCAGGAGAGGAAATACTTGGCTACACCTTC
CASSPGEEILGYTF
>.|TRBJ2-3|TRBV2
TGTGCCAGCACTAGCCCTGACGGGAGTACGACAGATACGCAGTATTTT
CASTSPDGSTTDTQYF
>.|TRBJ1-1|TRBV9
TGTGCCAGCAGCGGCGGGGTTAACGGAGCTTTCTTT
CASSGGVNGAFF
>.|TRBJ1-1|TRBV12-5
TGTGCTAGTGGTTTGGCCCCTTACACTGAAGCTTTCTTT
CASGLAPYTEAFF
>TRBD1|TRBJ1-4|TRBV2
TGTGCCAGCAGGTCCTGGACAGGGGCGGGTGAAAAACTGTTTTTT
CASRSWTGAGEKLFF
>.|TRBJ2-3|TRBV7-3
TGTGCCAGCAGCTCGCCGGGAGATACGCAGTATTTT
CASSSPGDTQYF
>TRBD1|TRBJ1-6|TRBV30
TGTGCCTGGGCTCCATTTACAGGGGAGCTCCTGGGCTCCTATAATTCACCCCTCCACTTT
CAWAPFTGELLGSYNSPLHF
>TRBD1|TRBJ1-3|TRBV7-9
TGTGCCAGCAGCATCAGGACAGGTGGCTCTGGAAACACCATATATTTT
CASSIRTGGSGNTIYF
>TRBD2|TRBJ2-5|TRBV5-4
TGTGCCAGCAGCGCGGGGGGTGGGGTAGGGGAGACCCAGTACTTC
CASSAGGGVGETQYF
>.|TRBJ1-1|TRBV4-1
TGCGCCAGCAGCCAACAGGGGCTCGCTGCTGAAGCTTTCTTT
CASSQQGLAAEAFF
>TRBD1|TRBJ1-1|TRBV18
TGTGCCAGCTCCCCCCCGGGACAGGGGTACACTGAAGCTTTCTTT
CASSPPGQGYTEAFF